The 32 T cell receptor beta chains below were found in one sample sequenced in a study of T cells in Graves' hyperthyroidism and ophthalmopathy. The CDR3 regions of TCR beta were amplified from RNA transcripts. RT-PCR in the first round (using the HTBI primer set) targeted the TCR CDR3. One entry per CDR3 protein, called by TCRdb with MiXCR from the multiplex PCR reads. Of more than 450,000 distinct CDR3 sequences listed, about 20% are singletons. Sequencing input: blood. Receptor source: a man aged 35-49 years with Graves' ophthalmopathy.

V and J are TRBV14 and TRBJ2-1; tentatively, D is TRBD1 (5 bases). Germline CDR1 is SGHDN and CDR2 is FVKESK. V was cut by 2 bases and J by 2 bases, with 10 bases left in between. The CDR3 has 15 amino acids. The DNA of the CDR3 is TGTGCCAGCAGCCAATGGGGCTCACCCTACAATGAGCAGTTCTTC. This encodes CASSQWGSPYNEQFF.

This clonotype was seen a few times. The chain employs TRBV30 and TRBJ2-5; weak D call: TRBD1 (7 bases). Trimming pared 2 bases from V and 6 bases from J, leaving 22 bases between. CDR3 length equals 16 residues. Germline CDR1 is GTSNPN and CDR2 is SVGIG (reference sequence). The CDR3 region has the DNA TGTGCCTGGAGTCCGACCGGGGGACAGCCGAGGAAGACCCAGTACTTC. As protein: CAWSPTGGQPRKTQYF.

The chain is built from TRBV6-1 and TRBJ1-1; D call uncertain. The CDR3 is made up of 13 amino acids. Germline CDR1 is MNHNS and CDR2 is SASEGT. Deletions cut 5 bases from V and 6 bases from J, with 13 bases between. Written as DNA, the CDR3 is TGTGCCAGCAGTAGACGAGCGGTATCTGAAGCTTTCTTT. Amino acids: CASSRRAVSEAFF.

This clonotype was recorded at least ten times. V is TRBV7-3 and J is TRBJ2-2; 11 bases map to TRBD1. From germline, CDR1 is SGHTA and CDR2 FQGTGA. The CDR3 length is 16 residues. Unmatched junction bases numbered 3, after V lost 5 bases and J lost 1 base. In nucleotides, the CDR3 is TGTGCCAGCAGCAAGGGACAGGGGGTGAACACCGGGGAGCTGTTTTTT. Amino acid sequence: CASSKGQGVNTGELFF.

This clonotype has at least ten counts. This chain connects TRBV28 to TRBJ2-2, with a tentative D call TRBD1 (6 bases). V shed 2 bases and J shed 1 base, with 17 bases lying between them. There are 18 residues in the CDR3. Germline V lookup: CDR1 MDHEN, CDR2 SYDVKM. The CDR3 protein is CASSLSRGRQQNTGELFF. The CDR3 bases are TGTGCCAGCAGTTTAAGTAGGGGGAGACAGCAGAACACCGGGGAGCTGTTTTTT.

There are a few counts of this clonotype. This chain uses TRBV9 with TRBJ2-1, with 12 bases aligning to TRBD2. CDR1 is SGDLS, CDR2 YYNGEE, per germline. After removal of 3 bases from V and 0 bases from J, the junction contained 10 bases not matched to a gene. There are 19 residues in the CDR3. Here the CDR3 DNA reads TGTGCCAGCAGCGCCGTGACTAGCGGGGGCTTGAGCTCCTACAATGAGCAGTTCTTC. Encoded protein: CASSAVTSGGLSSYNEQFF.

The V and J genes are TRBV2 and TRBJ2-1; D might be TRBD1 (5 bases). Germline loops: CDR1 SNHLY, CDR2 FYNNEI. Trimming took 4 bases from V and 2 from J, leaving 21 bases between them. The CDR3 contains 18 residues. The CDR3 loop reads CASSVPTQAAKTYNEQFF. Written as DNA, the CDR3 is TGTGCCAGCAGTGTCCCTACACAGGCTGCAAAGACCTACAATGAGCAGTTCTTC.

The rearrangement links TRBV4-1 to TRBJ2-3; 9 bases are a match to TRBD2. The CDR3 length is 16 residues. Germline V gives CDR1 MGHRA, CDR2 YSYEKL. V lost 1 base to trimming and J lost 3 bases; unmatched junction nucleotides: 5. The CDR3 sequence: CASSQGPSGDTDTQYF. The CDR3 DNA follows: TGCGCCAGCAGCCAAGGCCCTAGCGGGGATACAGATACGCAGTATTTT.

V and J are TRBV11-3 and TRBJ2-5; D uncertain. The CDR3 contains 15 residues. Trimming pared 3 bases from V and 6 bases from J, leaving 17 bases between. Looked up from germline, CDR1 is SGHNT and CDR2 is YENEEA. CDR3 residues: CASSFDSSFGQTQYF. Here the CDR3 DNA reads TGTGCCAGCAGCTTCGATTCTAGTTTCGGGCAGACCCAGTACTTC.

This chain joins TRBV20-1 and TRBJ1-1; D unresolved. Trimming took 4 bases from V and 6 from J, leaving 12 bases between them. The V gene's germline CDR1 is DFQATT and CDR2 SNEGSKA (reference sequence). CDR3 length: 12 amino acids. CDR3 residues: CSANHRVPEAFF. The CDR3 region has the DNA TGCAGTGCTAATCATCGGGTACCTGAAGCTTTCTTT.

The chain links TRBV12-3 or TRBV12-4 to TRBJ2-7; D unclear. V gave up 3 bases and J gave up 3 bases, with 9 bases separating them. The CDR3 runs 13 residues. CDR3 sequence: CASSLTKHYEQYF. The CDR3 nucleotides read TGTGCCAGCAGTTTGACAAAACACTACGAGCAGTACTTC.

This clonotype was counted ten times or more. CDR3 nucleotide sequence: TGTGCCAGCAGTTTCCGCCAGAGCTCCTACGAGCAGTACTTC. Translation: CASSFRQSSYEQYF. The chain couples TRBV28 to TRBJ2-7; D gene unclear. The CDR3 length is 14 residues. The V end lost 3 bases, the J end lost 0 bases, and 9 bases lay between the germline ends. Germline V CDR1 and CDR2: MDHEN, SYDVKM. The full variable domain, its missing parts supplied by reference TRBV28 and TRBJ2-7, is DVKVTQSSRYLVKRTGEKVFLECVQDMDHENMFWYRQDPGLGLRLIYFSYDVKMKEKGDIPEGYSVSREKKERFSLILESASTNQTSMYLCASSFRQSSYEQYFGPGTRLTVT.

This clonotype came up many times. The CDR3 DNA follows: TGTGCCAGCAGTGAAGGGGGCCCGGGACTTGGGATGGAGACCCAGTACTTC. It codes for CASSEGGPGLGMETQYF. The chain links TRBV2 to TRBJ2-5; TRBD2 is a possible D gene (6 bases). From germline, CDR1 is SNHLY and CDR2 FYNNEI. The CDR3 is made up of 17 amino acids. V was cut by 1 base and J by 5 bases, with 20 bases left in between.

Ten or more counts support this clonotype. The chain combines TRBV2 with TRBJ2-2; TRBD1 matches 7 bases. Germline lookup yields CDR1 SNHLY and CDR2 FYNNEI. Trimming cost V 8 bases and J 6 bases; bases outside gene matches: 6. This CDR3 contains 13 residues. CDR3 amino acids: CASQTGIAGELFF. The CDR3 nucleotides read TGTGCCAGCCAGACAGGGATCGCCGGGGAGCTGTTTTTT.

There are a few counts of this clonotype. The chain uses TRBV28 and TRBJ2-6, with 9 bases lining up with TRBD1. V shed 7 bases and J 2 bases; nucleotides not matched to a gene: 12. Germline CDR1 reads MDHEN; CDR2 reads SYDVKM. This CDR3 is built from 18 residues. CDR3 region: CASTSGDRASPGANVLTF. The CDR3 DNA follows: TGTGCCAGCACCTCCGGGGACAGGGCATCTCCTGGGGCCAACGTCCTGACTTTC.

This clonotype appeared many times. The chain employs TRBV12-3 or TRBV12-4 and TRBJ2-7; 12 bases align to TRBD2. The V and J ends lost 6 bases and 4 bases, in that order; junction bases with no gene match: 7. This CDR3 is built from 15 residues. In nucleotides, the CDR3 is TGTGCCAGCAGCCAACTAGCGGGGGGATCTTACGAGCAGTACTTC. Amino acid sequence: CASSQLAGGSYEQYF.

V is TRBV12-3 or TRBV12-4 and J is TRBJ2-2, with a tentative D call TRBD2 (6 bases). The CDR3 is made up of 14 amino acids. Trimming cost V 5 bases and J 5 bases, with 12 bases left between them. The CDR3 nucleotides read TGTGCCAGCAGTGCGGGGAGTATAACCGGGGAGCTGTTTTTT. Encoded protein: CASSAGSITGELFF.

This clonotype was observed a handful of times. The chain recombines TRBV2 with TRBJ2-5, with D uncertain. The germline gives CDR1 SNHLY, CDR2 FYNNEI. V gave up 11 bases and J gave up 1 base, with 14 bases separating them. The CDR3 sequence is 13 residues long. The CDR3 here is CALVSGSQETQYF. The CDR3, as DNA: TGTGCCTTGGTGTCCGGGTCCCAAGAGACCCAGTACTTC.

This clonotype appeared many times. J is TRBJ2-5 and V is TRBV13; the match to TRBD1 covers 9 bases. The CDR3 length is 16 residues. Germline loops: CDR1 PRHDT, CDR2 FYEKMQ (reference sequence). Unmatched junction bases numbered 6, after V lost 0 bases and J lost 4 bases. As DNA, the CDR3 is TGTGCCAGCAGCTTAGGATGGACAGGGGCGGGAGAGACCCAGTACTTC. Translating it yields CASSLGWTGAGETQYF.

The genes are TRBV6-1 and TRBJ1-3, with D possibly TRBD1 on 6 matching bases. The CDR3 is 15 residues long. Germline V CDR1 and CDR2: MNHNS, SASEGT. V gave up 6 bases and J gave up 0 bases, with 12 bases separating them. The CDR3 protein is CASRQGPVSGNTIYF. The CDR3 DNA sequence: TGTGCCAGCAGACAGGGACCGGTCTCTGGAAACACCATATATTTT.

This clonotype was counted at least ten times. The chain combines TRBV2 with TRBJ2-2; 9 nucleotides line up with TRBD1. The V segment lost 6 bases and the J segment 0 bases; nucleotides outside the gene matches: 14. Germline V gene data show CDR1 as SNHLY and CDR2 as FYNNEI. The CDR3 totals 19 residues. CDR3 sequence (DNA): TGTGCCAGCAGCTACAACCGGGACAGGGCCATTTCGAACACCGGGGAGCTGTTTTTT. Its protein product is CASSYNRDRAISNTGELFF.

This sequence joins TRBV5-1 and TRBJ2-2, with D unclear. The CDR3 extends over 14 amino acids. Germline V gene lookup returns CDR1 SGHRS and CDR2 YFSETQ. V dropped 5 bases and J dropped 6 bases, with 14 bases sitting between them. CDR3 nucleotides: TGCGCCAGCAGAAATCTCAACAACGCCGGGGAGCTGTTTTTT. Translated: CASRNLNNAGELFF. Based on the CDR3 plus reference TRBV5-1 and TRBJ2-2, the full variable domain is KAGVTQTPRYLIKTRGQQVTLSCSPISGHRSVSWYQQTPGQGLQFLFEYFSETQRNKGNFPGRFSGRQFSNSRSEMNVSTLELGDSALYLCASRNLNNAGELFFGEGSRLTVL.

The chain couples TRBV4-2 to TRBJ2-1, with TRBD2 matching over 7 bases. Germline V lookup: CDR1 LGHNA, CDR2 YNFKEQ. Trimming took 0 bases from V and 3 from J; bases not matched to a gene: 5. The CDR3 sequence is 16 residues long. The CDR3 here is CASSQEWGGIYNEQFF. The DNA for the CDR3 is TGTGCCAGCAGCCAAGAATGGGGGGGGATCTACAATGAGCAGTTCTTC.

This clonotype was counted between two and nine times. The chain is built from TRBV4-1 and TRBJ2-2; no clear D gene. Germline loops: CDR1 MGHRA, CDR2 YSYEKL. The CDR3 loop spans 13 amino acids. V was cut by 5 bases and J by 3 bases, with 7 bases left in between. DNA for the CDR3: TGCGCCAGCAGCAACGGGTACACCGGGGAGCTGTTTTTT. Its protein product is CASSNGYTGELFF.

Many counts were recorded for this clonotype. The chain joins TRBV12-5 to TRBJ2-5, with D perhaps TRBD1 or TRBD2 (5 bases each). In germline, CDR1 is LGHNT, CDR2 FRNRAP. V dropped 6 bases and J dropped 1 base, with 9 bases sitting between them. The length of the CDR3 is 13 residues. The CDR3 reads CASGPGAQETQYF. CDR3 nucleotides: TGTGCTAGTGGCCCCGGGGCCCAAGAGACCCAGTACTTC.

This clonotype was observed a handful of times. Written as DNA, the CDR3 is TGTGCCAGCGGGGTCTGGCGGGGGGACACAGATACGCAGTATTTT. Its translation: CASGVWRGDTDTQYF. The rearrangement joins TRBV7-9 to TRBJ2-3; 8 bases are a match to TRBD2. The germline V gene encodes CDR1 SEHNR and CDR2 FQNEAQ (reference sequence). V was pared by 8 bases and J by 2 bases, with 9 bases of the junction left unmatched. The CDR3 spans 15 residues.

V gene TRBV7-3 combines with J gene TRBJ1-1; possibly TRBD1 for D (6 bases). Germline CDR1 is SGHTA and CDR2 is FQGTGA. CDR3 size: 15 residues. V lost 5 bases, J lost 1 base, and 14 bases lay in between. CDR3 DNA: TGTGCCAGCAGCCCGTCGGGGGGCGCGAACACTGAAGCTTTCTTT. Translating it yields CASSPSGGANTEAFF.

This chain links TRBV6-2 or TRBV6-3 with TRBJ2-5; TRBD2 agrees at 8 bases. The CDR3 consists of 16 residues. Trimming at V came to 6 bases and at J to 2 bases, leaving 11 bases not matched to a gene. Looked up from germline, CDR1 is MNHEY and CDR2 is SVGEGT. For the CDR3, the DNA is TGTGCCAGCAGCCTCTCGGGGGGGAGGGGACAAGAGACCCAGTACTTC. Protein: CASSLSGGRGQETQYF.

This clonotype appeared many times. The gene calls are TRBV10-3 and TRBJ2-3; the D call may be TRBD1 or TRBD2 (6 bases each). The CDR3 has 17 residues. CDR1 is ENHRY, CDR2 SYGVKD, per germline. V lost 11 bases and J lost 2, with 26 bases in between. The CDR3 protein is CASSKEGGGGFTDTQYF. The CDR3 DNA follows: TGTGCCTCTTCGAAGGAAGGGGGAGGAGGGTTCACAGATACGCAGTATTTT.

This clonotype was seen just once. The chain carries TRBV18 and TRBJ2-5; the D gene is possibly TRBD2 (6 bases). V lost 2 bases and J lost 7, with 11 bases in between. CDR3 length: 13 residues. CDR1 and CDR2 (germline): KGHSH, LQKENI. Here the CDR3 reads CASSPWDSGTQYF. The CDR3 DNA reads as TGTGCCAGCTCACCATGGGATAGCGGGACCCAGTACTTC.

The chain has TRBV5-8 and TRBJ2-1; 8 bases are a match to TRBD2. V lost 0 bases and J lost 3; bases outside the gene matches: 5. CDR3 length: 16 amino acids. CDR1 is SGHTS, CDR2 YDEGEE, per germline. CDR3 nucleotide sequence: TGTGCCAGCAGCTTGGTAACTAGCGGTTACTACAATGAGCAGTTCTTC. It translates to CASSLVTSGYYNEQFF.

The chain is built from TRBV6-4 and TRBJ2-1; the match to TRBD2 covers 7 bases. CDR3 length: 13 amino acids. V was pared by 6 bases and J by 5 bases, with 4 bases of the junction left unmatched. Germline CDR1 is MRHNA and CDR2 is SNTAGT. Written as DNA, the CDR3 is TGTGCCAGCAGCACTAGCGCCAACAATGAGCAGTTCTTC. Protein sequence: CASSTSANNEQFF.